This TCR beta chain was found in a study of blood T cells in healthy people across ages. A J-beta primer mix and a sample-barcoded 5' primer were used in a second PCR of about 7 to 12 cycles. Each CDR3 protein gets one entry after TCRdb re-called the 5' RACE reads with MiXCR. The sample consists of almost 800,000 distinct CDR3 sequences, roughly 64% of them appearing once. Study-wide findings and caveats: The authors considered diversity estimates from one million T cells to be underestimates. Possibly confounding the expanded clonotype changes was the fact that donor CMV status was unknown.

Remarks on this clonotype: Its specificity is not known.

This receptor was taken from a man aged 30-40 years in good health. Sequencing was carried out using blood.

CDR3 residues: CSARRPRGDGYTF. CDR3 nucleotides: TGCAGTGCTAGAAGACCCCGGGGGGATGGCTACACCTTC. The V and J genes are TRBV20-1 and TRBJ1-2; the D gene is possibly TRBD1 (5 bases). Germline V CDR1 and CDR2: DFQATT, SNEGSKA (reference sequence). The CDR3 loop spans 13 amino acids. Trimming removed 2 bases from V and 6 bases from J, with 13 bases in between.